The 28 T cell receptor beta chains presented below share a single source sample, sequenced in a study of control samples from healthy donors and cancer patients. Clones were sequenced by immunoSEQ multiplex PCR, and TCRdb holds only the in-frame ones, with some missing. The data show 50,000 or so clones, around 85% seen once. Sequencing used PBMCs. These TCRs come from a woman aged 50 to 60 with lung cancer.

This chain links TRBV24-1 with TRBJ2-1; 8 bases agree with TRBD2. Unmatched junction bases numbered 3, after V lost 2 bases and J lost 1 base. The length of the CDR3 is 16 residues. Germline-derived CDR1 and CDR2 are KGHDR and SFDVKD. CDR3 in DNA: TGTGCCACCAGTGATTGGACTAGCCGGTCCTACAATGAGCAGTTCTTC. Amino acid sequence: CATSDWTSRSYNEQFF.

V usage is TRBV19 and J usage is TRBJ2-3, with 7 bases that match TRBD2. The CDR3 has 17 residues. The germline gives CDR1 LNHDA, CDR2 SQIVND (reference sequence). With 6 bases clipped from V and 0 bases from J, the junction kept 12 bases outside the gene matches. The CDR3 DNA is TGTGCCAGTAGCGGGGAGGGCGGATCGGCTAGCACAGATACGCAGTATTTT. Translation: CASSGEGGSASTDTQYF.

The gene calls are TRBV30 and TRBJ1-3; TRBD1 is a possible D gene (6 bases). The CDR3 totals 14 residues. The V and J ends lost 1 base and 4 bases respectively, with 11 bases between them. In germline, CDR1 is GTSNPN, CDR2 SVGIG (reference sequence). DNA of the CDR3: TGTGCCTGGAGTGGGGGGCGAGGAGGAAACACCATATATTTT. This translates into CAWSGGRGGNTIYF.

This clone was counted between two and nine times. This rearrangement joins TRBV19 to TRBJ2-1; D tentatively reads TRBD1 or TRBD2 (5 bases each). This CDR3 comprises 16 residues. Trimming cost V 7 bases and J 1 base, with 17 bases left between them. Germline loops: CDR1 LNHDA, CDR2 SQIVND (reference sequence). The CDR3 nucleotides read TGTGCCAGTAACCGGGGCTTTGGGGGATCCTACAATGAGCAGTTCTTC. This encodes CASNRGFGGSYNEQFF.

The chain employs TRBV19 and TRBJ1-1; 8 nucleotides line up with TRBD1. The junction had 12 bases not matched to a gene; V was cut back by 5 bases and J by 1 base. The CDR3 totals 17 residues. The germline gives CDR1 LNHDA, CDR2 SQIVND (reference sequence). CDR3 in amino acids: CASSLKPGGARNTEAFF. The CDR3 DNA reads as TGTGCCAGTAGTTTAAAACCAGGGGGCGCGAGGAACACTGAAGCTTTCTTT.

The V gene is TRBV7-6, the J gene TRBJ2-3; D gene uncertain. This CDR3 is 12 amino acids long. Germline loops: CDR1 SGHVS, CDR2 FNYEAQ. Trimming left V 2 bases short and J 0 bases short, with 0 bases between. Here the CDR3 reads CASSLSTDTQYF. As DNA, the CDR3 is TGTGCCAGCAGCTTAAGCACAGATACGCAGTATTTT.

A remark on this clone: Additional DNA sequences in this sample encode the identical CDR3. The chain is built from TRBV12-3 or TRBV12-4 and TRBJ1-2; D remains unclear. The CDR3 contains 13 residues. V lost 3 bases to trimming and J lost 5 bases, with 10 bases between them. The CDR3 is CASSFPGLYGYTF. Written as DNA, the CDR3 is TGTGCCAGCAGTTTTCCAGGACTTTATGGCTACACCTTC.

The CDR3 sequence is CASSLPGTGTDTQYF. The CDR3 nucleotides read TGTGCCAGCAGCTTACCGGGGACCGGCACAGATACGCAGTATTTT. V usage is TRBV11-2 and J usage is TRBJ2-3; D might be TRBD1 or TRBD2, each matching 5 bases. Germline CDR1 reads SGHAT; CDR2 reads FQNNGV. The CDR3 extends over 15 amino acids. V gave up 2 bases and J gave up 1 base, with 10 bases separating them. Together with reference TRBV11-2 and TRBJ2-3, the CDR3 gives the full variable domain: EAGVAQSPRYKIIEKRQSVAFWCNPISGHATLYWYQQILGQGPKLLIQFQNNGVVDDSQLPKDRFSAERLKGVDSTLKIQPAKLEDSAVYLCASSLPGTGTDTQYFGPGTRLTVL.

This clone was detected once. This chain's CDR3 is CASSAADQTDTQYF. As DNA, the CDR3 is TGCGCCAGCAGTGCCGCTGATCAGACAGATACGCAGTATTTT. The chain joins TRBV10-1 to TRBJ2-3; D not resolved. Germline CDR1 reads WNHNN; CDR2 reads SYGVQD (reference sequence). Trimming took off 4 bases at V and 3 bases at J, with 11 bases between the two ends. CDR3 size: 14 residues.

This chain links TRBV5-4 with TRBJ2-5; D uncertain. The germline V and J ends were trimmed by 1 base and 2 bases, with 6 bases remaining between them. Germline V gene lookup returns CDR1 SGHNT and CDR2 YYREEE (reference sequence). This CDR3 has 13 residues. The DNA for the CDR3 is TGTGCCAGCAGCTTGCTCAGGCAAGAGACCCAGTACTTC. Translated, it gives CASSLLRQETQYF.

CDR3 nucleotide sequence: TGTGCCAGCAACAAAGGGGGCGCGAAGGGAAACACCATATATTTT. It codes for CASNKGGAKGNTIYF. V is TRBV6-5 and J is TRBJ1-3, with 7 positions matching TRBD1. With 7 bases clipped from V and 4 bases from J, the junction kept 10 bases outside the gene matches. The CDR3 length is 15 residues. Germline V gene lookup returns CDR1 MNHEY and CDR2 SVGAGI.

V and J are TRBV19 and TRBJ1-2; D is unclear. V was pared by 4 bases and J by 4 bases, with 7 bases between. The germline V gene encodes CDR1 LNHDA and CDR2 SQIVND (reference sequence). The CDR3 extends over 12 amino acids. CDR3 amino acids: CASSRAAYGYTF. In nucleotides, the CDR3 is TGTGCCAGTAGTAGGGCAGCCTATGGCTACACCTTC.

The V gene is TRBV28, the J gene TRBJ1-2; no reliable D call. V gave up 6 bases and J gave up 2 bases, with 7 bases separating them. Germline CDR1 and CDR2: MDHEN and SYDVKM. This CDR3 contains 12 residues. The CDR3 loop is CASSSQNYGYTF. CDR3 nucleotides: TGTGCCAGCAGCAGTCAGAACTATGGCTACACCTTC.

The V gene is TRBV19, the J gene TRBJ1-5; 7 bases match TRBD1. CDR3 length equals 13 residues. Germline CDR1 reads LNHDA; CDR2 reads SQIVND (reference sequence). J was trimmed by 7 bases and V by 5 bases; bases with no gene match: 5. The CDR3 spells CASSLTGQQPQHF. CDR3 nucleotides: TGTGCCAGTAGTCTGACAGGGCAGCAGCCCCAGCATTTT.

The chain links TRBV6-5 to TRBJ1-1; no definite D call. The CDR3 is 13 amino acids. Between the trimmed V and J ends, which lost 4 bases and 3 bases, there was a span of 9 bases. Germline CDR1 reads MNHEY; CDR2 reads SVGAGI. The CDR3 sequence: CASSFSRDTEAFF. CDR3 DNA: TGTGCCAGCAGTTTTAGTAGGGACACTGAAGCTTTCTTT.

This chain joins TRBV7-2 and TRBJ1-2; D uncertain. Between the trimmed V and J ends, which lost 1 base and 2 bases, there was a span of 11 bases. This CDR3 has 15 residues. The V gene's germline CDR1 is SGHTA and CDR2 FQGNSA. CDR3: CASSLGPTENYGYTF. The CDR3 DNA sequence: TGTGCCAGCAGCTTAGGGCCTACAGAAAACTATGGCTACACCTTC.

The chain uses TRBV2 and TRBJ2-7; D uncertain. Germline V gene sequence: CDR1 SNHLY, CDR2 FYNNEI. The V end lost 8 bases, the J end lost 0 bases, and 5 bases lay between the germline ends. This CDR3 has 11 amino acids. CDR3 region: CASPLSYEQYF. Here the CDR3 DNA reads TGTGCCAGCCCCCTCTCCTACGAGCAGTACTTC.

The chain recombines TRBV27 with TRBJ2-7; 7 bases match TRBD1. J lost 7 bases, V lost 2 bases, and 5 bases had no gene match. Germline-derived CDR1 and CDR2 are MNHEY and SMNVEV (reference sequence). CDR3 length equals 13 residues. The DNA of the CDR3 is TGTGCCAGCAGTTTAGGCAGGGGGTGGGAGCAGTACTTC. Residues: CASSLGRGWEQYF.

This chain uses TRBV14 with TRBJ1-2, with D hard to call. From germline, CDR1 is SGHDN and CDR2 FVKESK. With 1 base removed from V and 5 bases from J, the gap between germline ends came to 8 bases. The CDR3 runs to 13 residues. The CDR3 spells CASSQGSLYGYTF. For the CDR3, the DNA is TGTGCCAGCAGCCAAGGCAGCTTATATGGCTACACCTTC.

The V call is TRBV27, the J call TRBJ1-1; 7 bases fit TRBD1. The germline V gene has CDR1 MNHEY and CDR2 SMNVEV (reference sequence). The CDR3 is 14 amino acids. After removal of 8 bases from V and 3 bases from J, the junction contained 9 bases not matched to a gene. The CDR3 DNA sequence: TGTGCCAGCTTCCGGGAAGACAGGGACACTGAAGCTTTCTTT. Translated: CASFREDRDTEAFF.

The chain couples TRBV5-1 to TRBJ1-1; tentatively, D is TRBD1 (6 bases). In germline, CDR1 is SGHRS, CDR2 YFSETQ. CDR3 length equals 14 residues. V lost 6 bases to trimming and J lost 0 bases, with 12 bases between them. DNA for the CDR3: TGCGCCAGCAAATCACAGGGAATGAACACTGAAGCTTTCTTT. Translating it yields CASKSQGMNTEAFF.

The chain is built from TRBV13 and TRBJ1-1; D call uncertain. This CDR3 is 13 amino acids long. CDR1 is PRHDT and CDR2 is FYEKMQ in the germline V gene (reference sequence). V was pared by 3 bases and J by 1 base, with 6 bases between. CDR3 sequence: CASSFSRNTEAFF. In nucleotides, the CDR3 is TGTGCCAGCAGCTTCTCCAGGAACACTGAAGCTTTCTTT.

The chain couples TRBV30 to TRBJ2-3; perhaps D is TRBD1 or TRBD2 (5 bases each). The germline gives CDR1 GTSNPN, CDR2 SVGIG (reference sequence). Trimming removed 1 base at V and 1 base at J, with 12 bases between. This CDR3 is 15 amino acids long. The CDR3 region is CAWSAEGRRTDTQYF. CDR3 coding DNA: TGTGCCTGGAGTGCCGAGGGACGGCGCACAGATACGCAGTATTTT.

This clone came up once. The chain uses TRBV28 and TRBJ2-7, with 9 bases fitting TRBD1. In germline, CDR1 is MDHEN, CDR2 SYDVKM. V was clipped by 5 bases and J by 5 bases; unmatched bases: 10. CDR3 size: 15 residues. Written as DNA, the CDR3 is TGTGCCAGCAGTAACGGACAGGGGATCATCCACGAGCAGTACTTC. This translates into CASSNGQGIIHEQYF. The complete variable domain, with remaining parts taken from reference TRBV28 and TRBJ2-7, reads DVKVTQSSRYLVKRTGEKVFLECVQDMDHENMFWYRQDPGLGLRLIYFSYDVKMKEKGDIPEGYSVSREKKERFSLILESASTNQTSMYLCASSNGQGIIHEQYFGPGTRLTVT.

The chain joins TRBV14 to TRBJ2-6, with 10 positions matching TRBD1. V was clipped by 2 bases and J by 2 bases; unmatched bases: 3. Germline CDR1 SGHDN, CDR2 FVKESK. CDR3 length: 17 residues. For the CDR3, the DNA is TGTGCCAGCAGCCAATGGACAGGGGGTCCTGGGGCCAACGTCCTGACTTTC. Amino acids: CASSQWTGGPGANVLTF.

Written as DNA, the CDR3 is TGCGCCAGCAGCTTGAGGGGCGCGGGACAGGGCTCCTACGAGCAGTACTTC. Protein: CASSLRGAGQGSYEQYF. The J gene is TRBJ2-7, the V gene TRBV5-1; 9 positions agree with TRBD1. The CDR3 contains 17 residues. V lost 1 base and J lost 0; bases outside the gene matches: 8. Germline V gene data show CDR1 as SGHRS and CDR2 as YFSETQ.

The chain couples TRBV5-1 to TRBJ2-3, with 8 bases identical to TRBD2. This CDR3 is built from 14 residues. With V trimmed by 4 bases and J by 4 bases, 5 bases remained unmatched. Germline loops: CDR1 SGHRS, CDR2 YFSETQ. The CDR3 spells CASSKSGGPDTQYF. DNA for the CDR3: TGCGCCAGCAGCAAAAGCGGGGGCCCAGATACGCAGTATTTT.

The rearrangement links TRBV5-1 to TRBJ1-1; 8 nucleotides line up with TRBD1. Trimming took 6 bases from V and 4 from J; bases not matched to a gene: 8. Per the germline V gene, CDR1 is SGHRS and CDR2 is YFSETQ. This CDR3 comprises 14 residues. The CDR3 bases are TGCGCCAGCACTGCTCTAACAGGGGGCACTGAAGCTTTCTTT. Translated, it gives CASTALTGGTEAFF.